The entry below describes one T cell receptor (beta chain). This sample was taken from a study of blood T cell repertoires in COVID-19. Measured with immunoSEQ multiplex PCR; TCRdb has only the in-frame clones, and not every one. Of some 380,000 clones listed, approximately 85% are singletons. The CDR3 sequence is 14 residues long. Germline loops: CDR1 SGHRS, CDR2 YFSETQ. V lost 1 base to trimming and J lost 6 bases, with 10 bases between them. The sample consisted of PBMCs or T cells enriched from blood (not recorded which). The TCR was taken from a woman aged 40 to 50 with acute COVID-19. The genes are TRBV5-1 and TRBJ2-2, with a tentative D call TRBD2 (5 bases). CDR3 loop: CASSLLGEAGELFF. In DNA, the CDR3 is TGCGCCAGCAGCTTGTTGGGAGAAGCCGGGGAGCTGTTTTTT.